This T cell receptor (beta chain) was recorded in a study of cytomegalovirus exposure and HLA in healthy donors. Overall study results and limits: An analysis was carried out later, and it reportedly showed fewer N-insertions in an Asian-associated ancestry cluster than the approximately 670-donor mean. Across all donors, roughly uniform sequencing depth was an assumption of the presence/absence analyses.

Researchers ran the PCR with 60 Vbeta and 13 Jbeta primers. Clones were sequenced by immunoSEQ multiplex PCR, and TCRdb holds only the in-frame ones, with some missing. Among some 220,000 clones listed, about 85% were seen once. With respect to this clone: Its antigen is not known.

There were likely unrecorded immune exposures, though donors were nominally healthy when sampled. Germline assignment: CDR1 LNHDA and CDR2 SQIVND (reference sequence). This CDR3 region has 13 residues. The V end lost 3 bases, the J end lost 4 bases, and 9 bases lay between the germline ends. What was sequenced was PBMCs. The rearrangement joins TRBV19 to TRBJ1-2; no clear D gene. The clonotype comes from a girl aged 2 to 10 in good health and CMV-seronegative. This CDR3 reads CASSIAGSYGYTF. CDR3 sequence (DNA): TGTGCCAGTAGTATTGCAGGTAGCTATGGCTACACCTTC.